This section outlines one TCR beta chain sequence together with its context. These data originate in a study of shared clonotypes between healthy human individuals. Trimming cost V 0 bases and J 8 bases, with 15 bases left between them. CDR3 length: 15 amino acids. Germline V gene data show CDR1 as SGHAT and CDR2 as FQNNGV. Repertoires were generated with immunoSEQ multiplex PCR, while TCRdb's copy carries only in-frame clones and drops some. The data hold 2 million to 3 million clones, with 93% observed a single time. The sequenced sample was naive CD4+ T cells from PBMCs. Specified subset: CD45RA+ positively selected. This sequence originates from a man aged 18-30 years in good health. Some clones in this sample may be carry-over from other donors' samples. The genes are TRBV11-2 and TRBJ2-3; D is perhaps TRBD2 (6 bases). For the CDR3, the DNA is TGTGCCAGCAGCTTAGATTTAGCGGCCCAGGGTACGCAGTATTTT. Protein: CASSLDLAAQGTQYF.